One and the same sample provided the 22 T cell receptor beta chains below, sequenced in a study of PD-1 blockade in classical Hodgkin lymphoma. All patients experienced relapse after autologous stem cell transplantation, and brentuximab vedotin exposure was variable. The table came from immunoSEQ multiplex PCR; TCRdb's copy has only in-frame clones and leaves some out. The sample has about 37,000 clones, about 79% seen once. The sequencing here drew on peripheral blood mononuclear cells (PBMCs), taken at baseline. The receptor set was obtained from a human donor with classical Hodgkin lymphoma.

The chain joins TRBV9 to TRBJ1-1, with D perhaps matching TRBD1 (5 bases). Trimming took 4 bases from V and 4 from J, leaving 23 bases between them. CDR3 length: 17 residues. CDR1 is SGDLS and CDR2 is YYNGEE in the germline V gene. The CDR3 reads CASSPQGGYWLGTEAFF. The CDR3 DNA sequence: TGTGCCAGCAGCCCGCAGGGAGGGTATTGGTTGGGCACTGAAGCTTTCTTT.

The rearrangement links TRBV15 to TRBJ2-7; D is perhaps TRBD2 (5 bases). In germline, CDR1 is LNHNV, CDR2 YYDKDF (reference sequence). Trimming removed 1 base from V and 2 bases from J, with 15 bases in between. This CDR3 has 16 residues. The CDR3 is CATSRVSRPGTYEQYF. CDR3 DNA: TGTGCCACCAGCAGAGTGAGTCGGCCGGGAACCTACGAGCAGTACTTC.

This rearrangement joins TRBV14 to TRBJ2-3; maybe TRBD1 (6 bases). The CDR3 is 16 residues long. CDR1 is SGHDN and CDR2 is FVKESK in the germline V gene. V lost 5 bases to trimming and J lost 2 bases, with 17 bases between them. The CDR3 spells CASSSLGGVTTDTQYF. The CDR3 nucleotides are TGTGCCAGCAGCTCTCTAGGGGGAGTAACCACAGATACGCAGTATTTT.

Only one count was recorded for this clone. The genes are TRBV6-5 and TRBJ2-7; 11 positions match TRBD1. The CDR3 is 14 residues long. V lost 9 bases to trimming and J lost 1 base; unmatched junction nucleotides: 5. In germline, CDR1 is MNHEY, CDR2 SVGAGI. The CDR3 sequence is CASWDRGASYEQYF. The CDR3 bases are TGTGCCAGTTGGGACAGGGGGGCGTCCTACGAGCAGTACTTC.

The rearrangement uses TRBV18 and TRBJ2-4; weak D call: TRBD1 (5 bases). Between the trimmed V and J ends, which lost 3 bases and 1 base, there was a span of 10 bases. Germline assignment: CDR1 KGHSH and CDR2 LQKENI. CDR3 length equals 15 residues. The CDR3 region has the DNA TGTGCCAGCTCACCGCCTAACAGGGCCAAAAACATTCAGTACTTC. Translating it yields CASSPPNRAKNIQYF.

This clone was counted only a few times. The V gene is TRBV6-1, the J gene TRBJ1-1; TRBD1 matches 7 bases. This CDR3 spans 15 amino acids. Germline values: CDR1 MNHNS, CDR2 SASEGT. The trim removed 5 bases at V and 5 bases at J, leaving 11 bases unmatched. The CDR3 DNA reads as TGTGCCAGCAGTCCCGGCCTGACAGGGTCTACTGAAGCTTTCTTT. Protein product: CASSPGLTGSTEAFF.

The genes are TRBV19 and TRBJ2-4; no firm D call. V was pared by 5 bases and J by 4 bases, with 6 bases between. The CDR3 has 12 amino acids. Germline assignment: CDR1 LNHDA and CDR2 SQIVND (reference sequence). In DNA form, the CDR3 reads TGTGCCAGTAGTGTCAGAAAAAACATTCAGTACTTC. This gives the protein CASSVRKNIQYF.

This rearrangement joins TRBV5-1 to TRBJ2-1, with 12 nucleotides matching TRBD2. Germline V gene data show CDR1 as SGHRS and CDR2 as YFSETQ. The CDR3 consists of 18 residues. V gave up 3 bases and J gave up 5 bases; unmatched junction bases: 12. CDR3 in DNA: TGCGCCAGCAGCTCCCGGCCCCGACTAGCGGGAGTTAACAATGAGCAGTTCTTC. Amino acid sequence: CASSSRPRLAGVNNEQFF. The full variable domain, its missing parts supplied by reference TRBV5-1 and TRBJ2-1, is KAGVTQTPRYLIKTRGQQVTLSCSPISGHRSVSWYQQTPGQGLQFLFEYFSETQRNKGNFPGRFSGRQFSNSRSEMNVSTLELGDSALYLCASSSRPRLAGVNNEQFFGPGTRLTVL.

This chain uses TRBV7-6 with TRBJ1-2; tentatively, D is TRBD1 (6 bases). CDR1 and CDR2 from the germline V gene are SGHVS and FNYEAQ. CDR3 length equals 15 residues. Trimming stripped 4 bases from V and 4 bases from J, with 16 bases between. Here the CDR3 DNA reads TGTGCCAGCAGCTCGCCGGGACACGGAACCTATGGCTACACCTTC. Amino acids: CASSSPGHGTYGYTF.

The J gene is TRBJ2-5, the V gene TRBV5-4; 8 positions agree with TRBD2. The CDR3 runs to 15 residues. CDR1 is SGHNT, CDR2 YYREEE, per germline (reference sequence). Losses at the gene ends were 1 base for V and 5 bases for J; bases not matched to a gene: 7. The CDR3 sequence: CASSLNGRAAETQYF. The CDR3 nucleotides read TGTGCCAGCAGCTTGAACGGGAGGGCCGCGGAGACCCAGTACTTC.

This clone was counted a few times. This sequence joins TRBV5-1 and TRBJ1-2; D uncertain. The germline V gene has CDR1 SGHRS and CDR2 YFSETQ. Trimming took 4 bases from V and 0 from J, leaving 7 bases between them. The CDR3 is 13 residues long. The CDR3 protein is CASSLEPNYGYTF. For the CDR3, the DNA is TGCGCCAGCAGCCTAGAACCTAACTATGGCTACACCTTC.

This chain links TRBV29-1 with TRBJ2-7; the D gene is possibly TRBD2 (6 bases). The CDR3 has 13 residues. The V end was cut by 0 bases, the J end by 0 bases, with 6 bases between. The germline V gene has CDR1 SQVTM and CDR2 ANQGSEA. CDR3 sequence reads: CSVEERGSYEQYF. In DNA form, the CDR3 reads TGCAGCGTTGAAGAGCGGGGCTCCTACGAGCAGTACTTC.

CDR3 loop: CASSQTFLSGNTIYF. The CDR3 DNA reads as TGTGCCAGCAGCCAGACTTTCCTTTCTGGAAACACCATATATTTT. This chain connects TRBV7-9 to TRBJ1-3; D is unresolved. The CDR3 has 15 amino acids. Germline CDR1 is SEHNR and CDR2 is FQNEAQ (reference sequence). Trimming removed 5 bases at V and 1 base at J, with 12 bases between.

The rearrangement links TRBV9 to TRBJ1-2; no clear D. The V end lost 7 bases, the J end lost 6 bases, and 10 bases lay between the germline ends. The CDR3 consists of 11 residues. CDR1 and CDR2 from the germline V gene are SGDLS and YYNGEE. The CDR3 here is CASGRSDGYTF. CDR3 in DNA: TGTGCCAGCGGGAGGTCGGATGGCTACACCTTC.

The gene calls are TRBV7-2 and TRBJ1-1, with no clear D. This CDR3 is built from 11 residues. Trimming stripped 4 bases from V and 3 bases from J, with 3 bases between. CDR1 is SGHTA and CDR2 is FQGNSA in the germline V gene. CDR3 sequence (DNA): TGTGCCAGCAGCTCTGACACTGAAGCTTTCTTT. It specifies CASSSDTEAFF.

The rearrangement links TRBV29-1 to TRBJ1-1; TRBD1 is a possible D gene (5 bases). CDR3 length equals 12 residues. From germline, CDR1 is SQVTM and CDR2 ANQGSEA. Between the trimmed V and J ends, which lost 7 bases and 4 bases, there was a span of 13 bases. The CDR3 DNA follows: TGCAGCGCTTCGCAGGGAACCACTGAAGCTTTCTTT. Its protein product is CSASQGTTEAFF.

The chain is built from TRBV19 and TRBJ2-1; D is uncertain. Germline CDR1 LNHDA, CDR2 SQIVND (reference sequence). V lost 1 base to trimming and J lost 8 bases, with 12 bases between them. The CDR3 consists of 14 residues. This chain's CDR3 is CASSIGLGVDEQFF. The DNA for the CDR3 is TGTGCCAGTAGTATAGGACTGGGTGTCGATGAGCAGTTCTTC.

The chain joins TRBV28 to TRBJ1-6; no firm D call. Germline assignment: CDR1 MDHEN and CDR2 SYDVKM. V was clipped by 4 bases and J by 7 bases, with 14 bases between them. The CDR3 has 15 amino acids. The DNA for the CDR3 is TGTGCCAGCAGTTCCCGTAATCCCATAAATTCACCCCTCCACTTT. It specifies CASSSRNPINSPLHF. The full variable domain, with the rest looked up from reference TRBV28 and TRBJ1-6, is DVKVTQSSRYLVKRTGEKVFLECVQDMDHENMFWYRQDPGLGLRLIYFSYDVKMKEKGDIPEGYSVSREKKERFSLILESASTNQTSMYLCASSSRNPINSPLHFGNGTRLTVT.

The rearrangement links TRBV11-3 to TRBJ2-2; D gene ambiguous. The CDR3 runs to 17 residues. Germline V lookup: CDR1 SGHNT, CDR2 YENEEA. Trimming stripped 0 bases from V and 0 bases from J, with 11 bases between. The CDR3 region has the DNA TGTGCCAGCAGCTTAGATAGGTTATCAGCGAACACCGGGGAGCTGTTTTTT. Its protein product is CASSLDRLSANTGELFF. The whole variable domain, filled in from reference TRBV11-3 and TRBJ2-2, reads EAGVVQSPRYKIIEKKQPVAFWCNPISGHNTLYWYLQNLGQGPELLIRYENEEAVDDSQLPKDRFSAERLKGVDSTLKIQPAELGDSAVYLCASSLDRLSANTGELFFGEGSRLTVL.

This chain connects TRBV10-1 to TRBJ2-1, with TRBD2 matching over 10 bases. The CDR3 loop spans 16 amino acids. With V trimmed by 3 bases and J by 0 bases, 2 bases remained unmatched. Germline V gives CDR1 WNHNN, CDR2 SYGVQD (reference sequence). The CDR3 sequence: CASSEASGSSYNEQFF. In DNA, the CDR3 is TGCGCCAGCAGTGAAGCTAGCGGGAGCTCCTACAATGAGCAGTTCTTC.

The CDR3 loop reads CASSEEGAGGYEQYF. CDR3 nucleotide sequence: TGTGCCAGCAGTGAAGAAGGGGCGGGAGGGTACGAGCAGTACTTC. J is TRBJ2-7 and V is TRBV6-1; 9 bases fit TRBD2. V shed 1 base, J shed 4 bases, and the junction held 5 bases outside the gene matches. CDR3 length: 15 residues. Germline V gives CDR1 MNHNS, CDR2 SASEGT.

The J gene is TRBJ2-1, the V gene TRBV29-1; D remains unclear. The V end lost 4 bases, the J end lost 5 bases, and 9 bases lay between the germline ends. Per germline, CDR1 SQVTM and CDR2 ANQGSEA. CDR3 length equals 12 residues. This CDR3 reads CSVGPPNNEQFF. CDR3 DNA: TGCAGCGTTGGCCCACCAAACAATGAGCAGTTCTTC.